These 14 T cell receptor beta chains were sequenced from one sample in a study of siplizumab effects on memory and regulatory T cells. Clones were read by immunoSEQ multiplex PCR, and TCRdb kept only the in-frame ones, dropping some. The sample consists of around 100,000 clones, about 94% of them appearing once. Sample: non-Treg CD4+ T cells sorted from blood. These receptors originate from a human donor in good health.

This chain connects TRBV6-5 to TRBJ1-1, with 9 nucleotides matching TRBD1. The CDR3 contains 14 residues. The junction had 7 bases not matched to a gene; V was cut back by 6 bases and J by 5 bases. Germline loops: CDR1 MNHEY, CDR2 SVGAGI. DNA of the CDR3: TGTGCCAGCAGCTATACAGGGGGCTTAACTGAAGCTTTCTTT. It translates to CASSYTGGLTEAFF.

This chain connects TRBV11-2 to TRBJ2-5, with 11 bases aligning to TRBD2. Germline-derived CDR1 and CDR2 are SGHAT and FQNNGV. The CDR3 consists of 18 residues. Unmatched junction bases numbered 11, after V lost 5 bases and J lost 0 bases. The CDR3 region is CASSKNKRLAGYQETQYF. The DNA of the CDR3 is TGTGCCAGCAGCAAAAATAAACGACTAGCGGGATACCAAGAGACCCAGTACTTC.

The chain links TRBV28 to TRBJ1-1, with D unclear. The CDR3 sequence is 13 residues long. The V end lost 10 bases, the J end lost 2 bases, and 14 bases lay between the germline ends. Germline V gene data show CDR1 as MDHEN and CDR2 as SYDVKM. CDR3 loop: CAINQEVNTEAFF. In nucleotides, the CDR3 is TGTGCCATAAATCAGGAGGTAAACACTGAAGCTTTCTTT.

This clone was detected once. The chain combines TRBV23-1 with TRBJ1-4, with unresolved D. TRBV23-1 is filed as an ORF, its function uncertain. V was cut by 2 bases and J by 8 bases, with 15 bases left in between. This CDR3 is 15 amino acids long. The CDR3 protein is CASSQLWTGGEKLFF. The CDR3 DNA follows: TGCGCCAGCAGTCAACTTTGGACGGGAGGCGAAAAACTGTTTTTT.

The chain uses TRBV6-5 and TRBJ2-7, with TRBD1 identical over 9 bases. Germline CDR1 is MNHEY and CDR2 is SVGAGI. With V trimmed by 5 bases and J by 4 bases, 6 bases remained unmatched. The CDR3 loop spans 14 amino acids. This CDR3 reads CASSRTGDTYEQYF. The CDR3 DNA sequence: TGTGCCAGCAGTAGGACAGGGGACACGTACGAGCAGTACTTC.

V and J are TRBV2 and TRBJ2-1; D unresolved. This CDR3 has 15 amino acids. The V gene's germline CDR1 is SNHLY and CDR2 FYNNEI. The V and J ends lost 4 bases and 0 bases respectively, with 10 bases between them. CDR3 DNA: TGTGCCAGCAGTGTTCAGGTTAGCTCCTACAATGAGCAGTTCTTC. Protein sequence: CASSVQVSSYNEQFF. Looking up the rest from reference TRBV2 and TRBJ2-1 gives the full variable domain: EPEVTQTPSHQVTQMGQEVILRCVPISNHLYFYWYRQILGQKVEFLVSFYNNEISEKSEIFDDQFSVERPDGSNFTLKIRSTKLEDSAMYFCASSVQVSSYNEQFFGPGTRLTVL.

CDR3 region: CASSSQGPSYNEQFF. CDR3 DNA: TGTGCCAGCAGTTCTCAGGGGCCTTCCTACAATGAGCAGTTCTTC. The chain couples TRBV28 to TRBJ2-1; possibly TRBD1 for D (6 bases). CDR3 length: 15 residues. V dropped 4 bases and J dropped 1 base, with 11 bases sitting between them. Germline CDR1 reads MDHEN; CDR2 reads SYDVKM.

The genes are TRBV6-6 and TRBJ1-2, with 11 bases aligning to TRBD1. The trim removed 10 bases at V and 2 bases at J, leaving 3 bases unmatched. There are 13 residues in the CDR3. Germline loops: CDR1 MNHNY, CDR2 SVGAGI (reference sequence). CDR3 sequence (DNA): TGTGCCATCAGGACAGGGGGCAACTATGGCTACACCTTC. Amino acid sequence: CAIRTGGNYGYTF.

Written as DNA, the CDR3 is TGCGCCAGCAGTGAAGCACCCAGCACCTACGAGCAGTACTTC. This encodes CASSEAPSTYEQYF. The chain links TRBV10-2 to TRBJ2-7; no definite D call. Per germline, CDR1 WSHSY and CDR2 SAAADI. This CDR3 has 14 amino acids. V gave up 3 bases and J gave up 2 bases, with 11 bases separating them.

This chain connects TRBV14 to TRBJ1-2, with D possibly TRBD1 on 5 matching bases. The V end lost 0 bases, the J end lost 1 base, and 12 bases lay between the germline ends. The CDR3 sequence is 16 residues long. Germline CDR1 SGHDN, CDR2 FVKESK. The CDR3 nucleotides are TGTGCCAGCAGCCAAGATGGGCAGGGTCTTAACTATGGCTACACCTTC. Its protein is CASSQDGQGLNYGYTF.

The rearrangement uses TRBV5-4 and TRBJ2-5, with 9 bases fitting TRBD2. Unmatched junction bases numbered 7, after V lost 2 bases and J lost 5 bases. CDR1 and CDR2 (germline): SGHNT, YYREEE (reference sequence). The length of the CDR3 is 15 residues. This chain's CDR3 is CASSLLAGEGETQYF. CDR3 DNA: TGTGCCAGCAGCTTACTAGCGGGCGAGGGGGAGACCCAGTACTTC.

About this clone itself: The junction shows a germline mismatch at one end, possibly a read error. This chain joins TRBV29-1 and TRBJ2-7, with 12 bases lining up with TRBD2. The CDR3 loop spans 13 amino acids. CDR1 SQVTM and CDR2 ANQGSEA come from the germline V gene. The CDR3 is CSVRETSGSRDNF. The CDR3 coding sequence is TGCAGCGTCCGGGAGACTAGCGGGAGCCGAGATAACTTC.

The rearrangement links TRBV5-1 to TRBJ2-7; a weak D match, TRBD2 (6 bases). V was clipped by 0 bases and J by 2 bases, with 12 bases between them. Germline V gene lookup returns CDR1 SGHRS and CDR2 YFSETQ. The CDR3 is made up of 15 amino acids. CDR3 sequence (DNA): TGCGCCAGCAGCTTGGTTAGCGGAAGGACCTACGAGCAGTACTTC. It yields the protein CASSLVSGRTYEQYF.

CDR3 sequence: CASSLRGTVYEQYF. CDR3 in DNA: TGTGCCAGCAGCTTAAGGGGGACAGTCTACGAGCAGTACTTC. The chain uses TRBV11-3 and TRBJ2-7, with 7 bases that match TRBD1. J lost 3 bases, V lost 2 bases, and 4 bases had no gene match. Looked up from germline, CDR1 is SGHNT and CDR2 is YENEEA. The CDR3 runs 14 residues.